This T cell receptor beta chain was obtained from a study of blood T cells in healthy people across ages. Looking at the study overall: Roughly one uniquely barcoded beta molecule per two T cells was captured.

The CDR3 runs 14 residues. V lost 2 bases, J lost 1 base, and 6 bases lay in between. Looked up from germline, CDR1 is MNHNY and CDR2 is SVGAGI (reference sequence). For the second PCR, which ran for roughly 6 to 12 cycles, a sample-barcoded 5' primer and a J-beta primer mix were used. Every individual sample yielded 2.5 million or more paired-end reads (each containing CDR3). TCRdb reanalysed the 5' RACE reads using MiXCR and keeps one entry per CDR3 protein. The sample carries hundreds of thousands of distinct CDR3 sequences, about 30% recorded once. Study findings and constraints: A strong correlation between TCR beta diversity and naive T cell percentage was seen. TCR beta diversity per million T cells fell roughly linearly with age.

This clonotype was observed a few times. What it binds is unknown. This sequence joins TRBV6-6 and TRBJ1-5; D ambiguous. The TCR comes from a woman older than 75 in good health. The sample taken for sequencing was blood. The CDR3 sequence: CASSYLRSNQPQHF. In DNA, the CDR3 is TGTGCCAGCAGTTACCTGAGAAGCAATCAGCCCCAGCATTTT.